A selection of T cell receptor beta chains follows, all from one sample in a study of shared clonotypes between healthy human individuals. Repertoires were generated with immunoSEQ multiplex PCR, while TCRdb's copy carries only in-frame clones and drops some. This table holds hundreds of thousands of clones, approximately 79% found once. Material for sequencing was memory CD4+ T cells sorted from blood. Receptors originate from a young man in good health. Each CDR3 is given with its conserved first and last residue. A D gene is named only where the DNA matches it firmly. Size values are once, few and many counts, or a class for expanded clones, and some rows have none.

J,V,size,D,CDR3,DNA
TRBJ2-3,TRBV4-3,-,-,CASSLRDSTDTQYF,TGCGCCAGCAGCCTCCGGGACTCCACAGATACGCAGTATTTT
TRBJ2-3,TRBV29-1,-,TRBD1,CSVVPGGATDTQYF,TGCAGCGTTGTCCCAGGGGGCGCGACAGATACGCAGTATTTT
TRBJ1-5,TRBV28,few,-,CASSLKRQPQHF,TGTGCCAGCAGTTTAAAGCGACAGCCCCAGCATTTT
TRBJ2-3,TRBV10-3,-,-,CAISEGAGTSTDTQYF,TGTGCCATCAGTGAAGGAGCAGGGACTAGCACAGATACGCAGTATTTT
TRBJ2-5,TRBV14,-,-,CASSQDETRRETQYF,TGTGCCAGCAGCCAAGATGAAACTCGTCGGGAGACCCAGTACTTC
TRBJ1-3,TRBV9,once,-,CASSKVYGSGNTIYF,TGTGCCAGCAGCAAGGTTTACGGCTCTGGAAACACCATATATTTT
TRBJ2-1,TRBV5-5,once,-,CASSLSMYNEQFF,TGTGCCAGCAGCTTGTCGATGTACAATGAGCAGTTCTTC
TRBJ2-7,TRBV19,-,-,CASSLTDGVTDEQYF,TGTGCCAGTAGTCTGACGGACGGTGTGACCGACGAGCAGTACTTC
TRBJ2-5,TRBV4-3,-,-,CASSQDSLPGFTRGGRETQYF,TGCGCCAGCAGCCAAGATTCCCTCCCGGGCTTCACTCGAGGAGGTCGAGAGACCCAGTACTTC
TRBJ1-1,TRBV6-5,-,-,CASSYSAWAMAFF,TGTGCCAGCAGTTACTCGGCCTGGGCGATGGCTTTCTTT
TRBJ2-7,TRBV7-2,-,TRBD2,CASSLEPGGSYEQYF,TGTGCCAGCAGCCTAGAACCGGGAGGGTCCTACGAGCAGTACTTC
TRBJ2-3,TRBV9,few,TRBD1,CASSAGTGSHTQYF,TGTGCCAGCAGCGCCGGGACAGGGAGCCATACGCAGTATTTT
TRBJ2-1,TRBV4-1,-,-,CASSRASPSYNEQFF,TGCGCCAGCAGCCGAGCCAGCCCCTCCTACAATGAGCAGTTCTTC
TRBJ1-1,TRBV5-1,-,-,CASSQIPGLGDTEAFF,TGCGCCAGCAGCCAGATCCCCGGACTGGGGGACACTGAAGCTTTCTTT
TRBJ1-2,TRBV16,once,-,CASSQSYGYTF,TGTGCCAGCAGCCAATCCTATGGCTACACCTTC
TRBJ2-2,TRBV11-2,-,-,CASRRPMGGLNTGELFF,TGTGCCAGCAGACGCCCAATGGGGGGGCTGAACACCGGGGAGCTGTTTTTT